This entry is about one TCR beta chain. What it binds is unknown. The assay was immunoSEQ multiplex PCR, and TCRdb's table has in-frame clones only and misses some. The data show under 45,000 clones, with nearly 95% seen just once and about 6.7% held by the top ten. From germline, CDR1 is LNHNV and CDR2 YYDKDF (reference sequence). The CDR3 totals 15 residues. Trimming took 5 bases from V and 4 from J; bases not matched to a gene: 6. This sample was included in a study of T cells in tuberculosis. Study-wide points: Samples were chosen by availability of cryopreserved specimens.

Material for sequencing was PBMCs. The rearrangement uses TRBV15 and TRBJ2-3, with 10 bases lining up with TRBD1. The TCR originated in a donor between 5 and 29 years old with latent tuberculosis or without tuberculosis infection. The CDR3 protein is CATSDRGLSSDTQYF. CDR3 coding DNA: TGTGCCACCAGCGACAGGGGGCTGAGTTCAGATACGCAGTATTTT.